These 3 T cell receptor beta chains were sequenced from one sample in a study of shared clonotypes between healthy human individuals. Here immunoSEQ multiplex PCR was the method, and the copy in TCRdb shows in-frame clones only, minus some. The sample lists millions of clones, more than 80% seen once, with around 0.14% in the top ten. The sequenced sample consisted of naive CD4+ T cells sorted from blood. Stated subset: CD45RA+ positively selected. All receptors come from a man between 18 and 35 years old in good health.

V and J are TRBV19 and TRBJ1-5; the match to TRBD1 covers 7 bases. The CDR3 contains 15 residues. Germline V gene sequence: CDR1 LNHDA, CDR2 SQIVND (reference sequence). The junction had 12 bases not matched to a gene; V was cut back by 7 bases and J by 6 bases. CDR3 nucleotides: TGTGCCAGTATTGCCCGGGCTACAGGGGTTCAGCCCCAGCATTTT. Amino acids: CASIARATGVQPQHF.

CDR3 sequence reads: CASSLLDSNQPQHF. In DNA form, the CDR3 reads TGTGCCAGCAGCTTATTAGATAGCAATCAGCCCCAGCATTTT. This sequence joins TRBV7-2 and TRBJ1-5; D remains ambiguous. Germline CDR1 and CDR2: SGHTA and FQGNSA. The CDR3 covers 14 residues. Trimming took 2 bases from V and 0 from J, leaving 5 bases between them.

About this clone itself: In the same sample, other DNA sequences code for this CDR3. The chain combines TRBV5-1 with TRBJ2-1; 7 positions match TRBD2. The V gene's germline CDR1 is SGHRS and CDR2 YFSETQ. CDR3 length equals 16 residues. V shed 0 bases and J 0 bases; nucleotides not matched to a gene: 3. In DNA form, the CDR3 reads TGCGCCAGCAGCTTGGATGGCGGGAGCTCCTACAATGAGCAGTTCTTC. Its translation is CASSLDGGSSYNEQFF.